These 12 T cell receptor beta chains were sequenced from one sample in a study of identical twins. Using its own MiXCR run on the 5' RACE reads, TCRdb lists one record per CDR3 protein. Of 500,000 to 700,000 distinct CDR3 sequences in the sample, around 7.4% were seen once. These data also featured in a second study, about yellow fever vaccine responses in identical twins.

The sequenced sample consisted of PBMCs. Receptor source: a woman aged 18-29 years in good health.

The chain joins TRBV2 to TRBJ2-3; 11 nucleotides align to TRBD1. The germline V gene encodes CDR1 SNHLY and CDR2 FYNNEI. V shed 8 bases, J shed 12 bases, and the junction held 4 bases outside the gene matches. The CDR3 consists of 11 residues. The CDR3 sequence is CASLGQGAQYF. As DNA, the CDR3 is TGTGCCAGCCTAGGACAGGGGGCCCAGTATTTT.

This clonotype occurred many times. The CDR3 spells CASSQDPVGQPQHF. DNA for the CDR3: TGCGCCAGCAGCCAGGACCCCGTGGGTCAGCCCCAGCATTTT. This sequence joins TRBV4-1 and TRBJ1-5; D is unresolved. V lost 3 bases, J lost 6 bases, and 12 bases lay in between. Germline values: CDR1 MGHRA, CDR2 YSYEKL. This CDR3 is built from 14 residues.

This clonotype was seen a handful of times. The chain joins TRBV7-8 to TRBJ2-6; D is perhaps TRBD2 (6 bases). The length of the CDR3 is 18 residues. CDR1 and CDR2 (germline): SGHVS, FQNEAQ. The germline V and J ends were trimmed by 6 bases and 0 bases, with 18 bases remaining between them. CDR3 DNA sequence: TGTGCCAGCAGGCGGGAACTACGGGTAGCCTCTGGGGCCAACGTCCTGACTTTC. Translated: CASRRELRVASGANVLTF.

The V and J genes are TRBV7-8 and TRBJ2-1; D gene unclear. CDR1 and CDR2 (germline): SGHVS, FQNEAQ. This CDR3 is 15 amino acids long. V lost 2 bases and J 7 bases, leaving 15 bases between the germline ends. Here the CDR3 DNA reads TGTGCCAGCAGCTTACTGCAGGCCTCGTTTAATGAGCAGTTCTTC. Amino acids: CASSLLQASFNEQFF.

J is TRBJ2-7 and V is TRBV6-1; TRBD2 agrees at 13 bases. Germline assignment: CDR1 MNHNS and CDR2 SASEGT. The trim removed 6 bases at V and 5 bases at J, leaving 4 bases unmatched. The CDR3 has 14 residues. The CDR3: CASRGLAGLHEQYF. CDR3 DNA: TGTGCCAGCAGGGGACTAGCGGGACTCCACGAGCAGTACTTC.

This clonotype was seen a few times. The V call is TRBV12-3 or TRBV12-4, the J call TRBJ2-1, with 7 bases fitting TRBD2. CDR3 length: 16 residues. After removal of 7 bases from V and 9 bases from J, the junction contained 18 bases not matched to a gene. The CDR3 loop is CASTPTLAGVMGEQFF. In DNA, the CDR3 is TGTGCCAGCACCCCCACCCTGGCGGGAGTTATGGGTGAGCAGTTCTTC.

This clonotype occurred many times. This sequence joins TRBV6-2 or TRBV6-3 and TRBJ2-1, with 9 bases that match TRBD2. The CDR3 is 15 amino acids. Losses at the gene ends were 4 bases for V and 3 bases for J; bases not matched to a gene: 4. Germline V gene sequence: CDR1 MNHEY, CDR2 SVGEGT. The CDR3 is CASSSSLAGYNEQFF. The CDR3 DNA sequence: TGTGCCAGCAGTTCCTCACTAGCGGGCTACAATGAGCAGTTCTTC.

The rearrangement uses TRBV12-3 or TRBV12-4 and TRBJ2-7; TRBD2 matches 8 bases. This CDR3 is 14 amino acids long. Trimming cost V 8 bases and J 2 bases; bases outside gene matches: 8. The CDR3 reads CASATAGLAYEQYF. CDR3 nucleotides: TGTGCCAGCGCAACAGCGGGACTAGCCTACGAGCAGTACTTC.

This clonotype was detected ten times or more. The CDR3 is CARQGITEAFF. CDR3 DNA sequence: TGTGCCAGACAGGGCATCACTGAAGCTTTCTTT. The rearrangement joins TRBV21-1 to TRBJ1-1. TRBV21-1 is described as a pseudogene. The CDR3 has 11 amino acids.

This clonotype was detected a few times. The CDR3 nucleotides are TGTGCCAGCAGCTTAGCGGGGAGGGGATACAATGAGCAGTTCTTC. This translates into CASSLAGRGYNEQFF. V usage is TRBV7-2 and J usage is TRBJ2-1; 7 nucleotides align to TRBD2. Germline-derived CDR1 and CDR2 are SGHTA and FQGNSA. This CDR3 contains 15 residues. Trimming cost V 0 bases and J 4 bases; bases outside gene matches: 3.

This clonotype was picked up a small number of times. This chain uses TRBV6-1 with TRBJ2-1; the match to TRBD2 covers 7 bases. V gave up 7 bases and J gave up 4 bases; unmatched junction bases: 4. Per the germline V gene, CDR1 is MNHNS and CDR2 is SASEGT. This CDR3 is 13 amino acids long. CDR3 region: CASKRDLYNEQFF. The CDR3 DNA reads TGTGCCAGCAAGCGGGACTTATACAATGAGCAGTTCTTC.

This clonotype was counted many times. This chain connects TRBV12-3 or TRBV12-4 to TRBJ2-5; 11 bases are shared with TRBD2. The CDR3 has 17 amino acids. V dropped 5 bases and J dropped 3; count of bases not matched to a gene: 11. This CDR3 is CASSPKLAGAPKETQYF. The CDR3 DNA reads TGTGCCAGCAGTCCGAAACTAGCGGGGGCCCCAAAAGAGACCCAGTACTTC.